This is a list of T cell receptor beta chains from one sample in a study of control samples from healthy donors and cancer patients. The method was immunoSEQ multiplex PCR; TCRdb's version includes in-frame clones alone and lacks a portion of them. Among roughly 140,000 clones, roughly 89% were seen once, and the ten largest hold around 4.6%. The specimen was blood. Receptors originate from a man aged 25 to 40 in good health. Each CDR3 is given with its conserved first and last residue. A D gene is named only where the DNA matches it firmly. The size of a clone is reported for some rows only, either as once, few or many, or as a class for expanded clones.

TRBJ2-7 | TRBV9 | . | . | TGTGCCAGCAGCCCCCACCCGAATGAGCAGTACTTC | CASSPHPNEQYF
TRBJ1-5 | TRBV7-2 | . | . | TGTGCCAGCAGCTTACAGGGTTACAATCAGCCCCAGCATTTT | CASSLQGYNQPQHF
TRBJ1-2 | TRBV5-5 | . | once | TGTGCCAGCAGCTTGGGGGACATGGGCTACACCTTC | CASSLGDMGYTF
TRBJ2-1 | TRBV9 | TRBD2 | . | TGTGCCAGCAGCCTTGGGACTAGCGGGAGTCCACCCTACAATGAGCAGTTCTTC | CASSLGTSGSPPYNEQFF
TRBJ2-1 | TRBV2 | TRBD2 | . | TGTGCCAGCAGTCTAGCGGGGGGCGGGAATGAGCAGTTCTTC | CASSLAGGGNEQFF
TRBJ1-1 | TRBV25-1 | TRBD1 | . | TGTGCCAGCAGTGACCCGGGACAGGGAATGAACACTGAAGCTTTCTTT | CASSDPGQGMNTEAFF
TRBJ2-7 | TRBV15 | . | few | TGTGCCACCAGCTACCGAGACAGAATCCCCTACGAGCAGTACTTC | CATSYRDRIPYEQYF
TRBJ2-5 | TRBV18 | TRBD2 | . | TGTGCCAGCTCACCAAAAGGGACTACGCGTTACTTC | CASSPKGTTRYF
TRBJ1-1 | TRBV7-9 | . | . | TGTGCCAGCAGCTTAGGAGGGCCCGGGTTCTTT | CASSLGGPGFF
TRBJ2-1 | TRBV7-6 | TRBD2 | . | TGTGCCAGCAGCTTAGTACTAGCGGGAGGACATGAGCAGTTCTTC | CASSLVLAGGHEQFF
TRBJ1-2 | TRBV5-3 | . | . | TGTGCCAGAAGCCTACTACAGGGTATCTCTCCTAACTATGGCTACACCTTC | CARSLLQGISPNYGYTF
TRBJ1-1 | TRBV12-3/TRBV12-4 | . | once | TGTGCCAGCAGTTTAGGCCAGAACACTGAAGCTTTCTTT | CASSLGQNTEAFF
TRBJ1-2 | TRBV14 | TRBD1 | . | TGTGCCAGCAGTCGCCTTGCAGGGGGCAACTATGGCTACACCTTC | CASSRLAGGNYGYTF
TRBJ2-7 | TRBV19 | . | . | TGTGCCAGTAGTACCATTGGACAGGGAGGGTCCGAGCAGTACTTC | CASSTIGQGGSEQYF
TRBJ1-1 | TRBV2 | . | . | TGTGCCAGCAGTCCCCCCCGTCCGAACACTGAAGCTTTCTTT | CASSPPRPNTEAFF
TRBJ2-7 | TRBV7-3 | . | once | TGTGCCAGCAGCGACCGAGGGGGAGGCTACGAGCAGTACTTC | CASSDRGGGYEQYF
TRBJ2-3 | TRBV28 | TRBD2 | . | TGTGCCAGCACCATAGGGACTAGCGATACAAAAACAGATACGCAGTATTTT | CASTIGTSDTKTDTQYF
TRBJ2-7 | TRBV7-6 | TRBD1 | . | TGTGCCAGCAGCTGGGGGGGACAGGGTGACCACGAGCAGTACTTC | CASSWGGQGDHEQYF
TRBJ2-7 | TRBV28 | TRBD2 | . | TGTGCCAGCAGTTTACTCGGACTAGCGGGAGCGGTGTACGAGCAGTACTTC | CASSLLGLAGAVYEQYF
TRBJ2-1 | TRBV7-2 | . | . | TGTGCCAGCAGCGAACGGAGGGACTCCTACAATGAGCAGTTCTTC | CASSERRDSYNEQFF
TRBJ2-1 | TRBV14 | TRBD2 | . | TGTGCCAGCAGCCAAGATCGACTAGCGGAACACAATGAGCAGTTCTTC | CASSQDRLAEHNEQFF
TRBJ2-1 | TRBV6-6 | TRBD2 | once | TGTGCCAGCACCGGCGGTGGAGCCGCGGGGGGGGTTGAGCAGTTCTTC | CASTGGGAAGGVEQFF
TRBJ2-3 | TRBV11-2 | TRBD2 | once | TGTGCCAGCAGCATGACTAGCGGTAGCACAGATACGCAGTATTTT | CASSMTSGSTDTQYF
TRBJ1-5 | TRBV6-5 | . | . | TGTGCCAGCAGTCCGACCGCCAATTCGGGTCGGCCCCAGCATTTT | CASSPTANSGRPQHF
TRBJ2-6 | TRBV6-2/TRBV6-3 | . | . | TGTGCCAGCAGTTGGGGGGCCACTGGGGCCAACGTCCTGACTTTC | CASSWGATGANVLTF
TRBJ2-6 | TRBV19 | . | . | TGTGCCGGCCGGGACCCGGGAGGGGCCAACGTCCTGACTTTC | CAGRDPGGANVLTF
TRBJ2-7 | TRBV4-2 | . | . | TGTGCCAGCAGCCAAGATCCAGGGACCTACGAGCAGTACTTC | CASSQDPGTYEQYF
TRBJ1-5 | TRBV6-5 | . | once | TGTGCCAGCAGTTACGGCGGCAACCATCAGCCCCAGCATTTT | CASSYGGNHQPQHF
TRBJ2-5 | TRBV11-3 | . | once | TGTGCCAGCAGCTTAGATGTGGAGACCCAGTACTTC | CASSLDVETQYF
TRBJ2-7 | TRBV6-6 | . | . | TGTGCCAGCAGTTGGGACGACTCCTACGAGCAGTACTTC | CASSWDDSYEQYF
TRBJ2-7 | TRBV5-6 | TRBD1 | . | TGTGCCAGCAGCTTCTCGACAGGGGCTGGCGAGCAGTACTTC | CASSFSTGAGEQYF
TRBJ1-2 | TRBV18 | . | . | TGTGCCAGCTCACCACCACCTAGGGAGGGTGAAGGCTACACCTTC | CASSPPPREGEGYTF
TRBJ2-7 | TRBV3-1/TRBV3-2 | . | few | TGTGCCAGCAGCACCCTAGGGGACGAGCAGTACTTC | CASSTLGDEQYF
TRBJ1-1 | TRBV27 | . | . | TGTGCCAGCAGTCCCCAGGGTACCACTGAAGCTTTCTTT | CASSPQGTTEAFF
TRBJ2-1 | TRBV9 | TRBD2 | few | TGTGCCAGCAGCGAAGAAGCTAGCGGAATTAGGAATGAGCAGTTCTTC | CASSEEASGIRNEQFF
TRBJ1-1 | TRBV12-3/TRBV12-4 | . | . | TGTGCCAGCAGTTTGCGACCTGAAGCTTTCTTT | CASSLRPEAFF
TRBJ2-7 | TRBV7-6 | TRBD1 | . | TGTGCCAGCAGCTCACGAACCGGGACAGACCACGAGCAGTACTTC | CASSSRTGTDHEQYF
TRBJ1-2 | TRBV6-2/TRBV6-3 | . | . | TGTGCCAGCAGTAGAACAGCTAACTATGGCTACACCTTC | CASSRTANYGYTF
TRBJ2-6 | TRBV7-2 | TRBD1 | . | TGTGCCAGCAGCTCGGACAGGGCTGGGGCCAACGTCCTGACTTTC | CASSSDRAGANVLTF
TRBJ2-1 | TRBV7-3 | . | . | TGTGCCAGCAGCTTAAATAACGGGGAGCAGTTCTTC | CASSLNNGEQFF
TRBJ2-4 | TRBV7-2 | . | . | TGTGCCGTAAAAATTGGCAGCGTAAACATTCAGTACTTC | CAVKIGSVNIQYF
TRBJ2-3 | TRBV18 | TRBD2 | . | TGTGCCAGCTCACCGCCAGGGAGGGGCACAGATACGCAGTATTTT | CASSPPGRGTDTQYF
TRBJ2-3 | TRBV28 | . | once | TGTGCCAGCAGTTTATCCCAGGGCAGCACAGATACGCAGTATTTT | CASSLSQGSTDTQYF
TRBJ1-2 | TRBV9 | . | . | TGTGCCAGCAGCGTAGGTGGTTGGGGAGGGGATGGCTACACCTTC | CASSVGGWGGDGYTF
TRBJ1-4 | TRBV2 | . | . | TGTGCCAGCAGATCTTCAGGGGTCCCAATGAAAAAACTGTTTTTT | CASRSSGVPMKKLFF
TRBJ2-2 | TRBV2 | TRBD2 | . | TGTGCCAGCAGTACCGGGACTAGCGGGGGGGCCGGGGAGCTGTTTTTT | CASSTGTSGGAGELFF
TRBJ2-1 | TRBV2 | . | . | TGTGCCAGCAGTGAAGAATCAACGAATGAGCAGTTCTTC | CASSEESTNEQFF
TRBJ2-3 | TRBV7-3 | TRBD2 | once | TGTGCCAGCAGCCCGGGGGGTAGCACAGATACGCAGTATTTT | CASSPGGSTDTQYF
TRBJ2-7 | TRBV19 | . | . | TGTGCCAGTAGGAACGTTCCGGGTTACGAGCAGTACTTC | CASRNVPGYEQYF
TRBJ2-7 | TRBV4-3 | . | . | TGCGCCAGCAGCCAAACAGGGAGCTACGAGCAGTACTTC | CASSQTGSYEQYF
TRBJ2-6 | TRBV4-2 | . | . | TGTGCCAGCAGCCAAGTTATTGGGGCGGCTGGGGCCAACGTCCTGACTTTC | CASSQVIGAAGANVLTF
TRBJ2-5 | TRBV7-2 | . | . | TGTGCCAGCAGCTTAGGTGTGTCAGTCCAAGAGACCCAGTACTTC | CASSLGVSVQETQYF
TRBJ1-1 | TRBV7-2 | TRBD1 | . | TGTGCCAGCAGCTGGGGGACAGCTGAAGCTTTCTTT | CASSWGTAEAFF
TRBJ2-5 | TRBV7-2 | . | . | TGTGCCAGCAGCGGGGGGGCCCTCCAAGAGACCCAGTACTTC | CASSGGALQETQYF
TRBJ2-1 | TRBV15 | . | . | TGTGCCACCAGCAGAGATAGAAATGAGCAGTTCTTC | CATSRDRNEQFF